Shown below are 21 T cell receptor beta chains from a single sample sequenced in a study of T cells in Graves' hyperthyroidism and ophthalmopathy. The TCR beta CDR3 regions underwent amplification using RNA transcripts as the source. During a first-round RT-PCR of the TCR CDR3, the HTBI primer set was used. MiXCR, run by TCRdb on the multiplex PCR reads, gives a single entry per CDR3 protein. Of around 300,000 distinct CDR3 sequences in the sample, roughly 14% are singletons; the top ten hold roughly 24%. Sequenced material: blood. These receptors were collected from a woman in her 30s with Graves' hyperthyroidism.

This clonotype has ten or more counts. V gene TRBV11-2 combines with J gene TRBJ2-1, with D unresolved. Germline loops: CDR1 SGHAT, CDR2 FQNNGV. The CDR3 length is 15 residues. V lost 0 bases and J 5 bases, leaving 11 bases between the germline ends. CDR3 nucleotides: TGTGCCAGCAGCTTAGAGCGAATTCTGAACAATGAGCAGTTCTTC. Protein sequence: CASSLERILNNEQFF.

This clonotype showed up many times. The rearrangement uses TRBV20-1 and TRBJ1-5; perhaps TRBD1 as D (6 bases). V lost 6 bases to trimming and J lost 7 bases, with 16 bases between them. Germline V gene lookup returns CDR1 DFQATT and CDR2 SNEGSKA (reference sequence). The CDR3 length is 13 residues. CDR3 region: CSAYRDSWQPQHF. Written as DNA, the CDR3 is TGCAGTGCGTACAGGGATTCCTGGCAGCCCCAGCATTTT.

Many counts were recorded for this clonotype. This chain links TRBV6-1 with TRBJ2-7, with D perhaps TRBD1 or TRBD2 (5 bases each). Germline-derived CDR1 and CDR2 are MNHNS and SASEGT. V dropped 6 bases and J dropped 4 bases, with 19 bases sitting between them. The length of the CDR3 is 15 residues. CDR3 DNA sequence: TGTGCCAGCAGGAAAAATGGGGGTCGTGCTTACGAGCAGTACTTC. This gives the protein CASRKNGGRAYEQYF.

This clonotype was counted between two and nine times. The rearrangement joins TRBV20-1 to TRBJ2-7; possible D gene TRBD2, 5 bases. The CDR3 extends over 11 amino acids. The germline CDR1 and CDR2 sequences are DFQATT and SNEGSKA (reference sequence). V lost 3 bases to trimming and J lost 6 bases, with 9 bases between them. This chain's CDR3 is CSASTGIEQYF. The CDR3 coding sequence is TGCAGTGCTAGTACGGGGATCGAGCAGTACTTC.

This clonotype has a count of ten or more. The chain combines TRBV5-1 with TRBJ2-1; TRBD1 might be the D (6 bases). The CDR3 runs 17 residues. V gave up 0 bases and J gave up 2 bases, with 15 bases separating them. The germline V gene has CDR1 SGHRS and CDR2 YFSETQ. The CDR3 nucleotides read TGCGCCAGCAGCTTGGCCACGGACAGTGGGGCCTACAATGAGCAGTTCTTC. This codes for CASSLATDSGAYNEQFF.

This clonotype was counted between two and nine times. The V gene is TRBV7-9, the J gene TRBJ1-4; D is ambiguous. This CDR3 contains 16 residues. The V and J ends lost 5 bases and 0 bases respectively, with 13 bases between them. Germline V lookup: CDR1 SEHNR, CDR2 FQNEAQ (reference sequence). CDR3 DNA sequence: TGTGCCAGCAGCCCGGATCGGCCCCCAACTAATGAAAAACTGTTTTTT. This gives the protein CASSPDRPPTNEKLFF.

In its sample, this clonotype was seen a few times. The J gene is TRBJ1-2, the V gene TRBV12-3 or TRBV12-4; D uncertain. CDR3 length equals 12 residues. Trimming stripped 11 bases from V and 7 bases from J, with 17 bases between. CDR3 DNA: TGTGCCGGATTAACGGCTCTTGGTGGCTACACCTTC. This sequence encodes CAGLTALGGYTF.

This clonotype was recorded a few times. This chain connects TRBV12-5 to TRBJ1-1; tentatively, D is TRBD1 (5 bases). CDR3 length equals 19 residues. Germline CDR1 and CDR2: LGHNT and FRNRAP. V lost 7 bases and J lost 1, with 28 bases in between. The CDR3 reads CASAHQRGTTGLWNTEAFF. Here the CDR3 DNA reads TGTGCTAGTGCCCATCAAAGAGGCACAACAGGCCTGTGGAACACTGAAGCTTTCTTT.

There are many counts of this clonotype. This rearrangement joins TRBV12-3 or TRBV12-4 to TRBJ2-1, with TRBD2 matching over 9 bases. This CDR3 is 14 amino acids long. Germline trimming cut 6 bases from V and 8 bases from J; bases unmatched to any gene: 8. The DNA for the CDR3 is TGTGCCAGCAGAGATAGCGGGAGCCCCGATGAGCAGTTCTTC. This gives the protein CASRDSGSPDEQFF.

This rearrangement joins TRBV7-6 to TRBJ2-1; 14 positions match TRBD2. Germline-derived CDR1 and CDR2 are SGHVS and FNYEAQ. This CDR3 is 16 amino acids long. V shed 5 bases, J shed 8 bases, and the junction held 8 bases outside the gene matches. The CDR3 sequence is CASSERLAGGPYEQFF. Written as DNA, the CDR3 is TGTGCCAGCAGCGAGCGACTAGCGGGAGGGCCGTATGAGCAGTTCTTC.

This clonotype was observed a few times. The rearrangement links TRBV9 to TRBJ1-6; TRBD1 matches at 7 bases. V gave up 3 bases and J gave up 6 bases; unmatched junction bases: 6. Germline V gene data show CDR1 as SGDLS and CDR2 as YYNGEE. The CDR3 loop spans 15 amino acids. In DNA form, the CDR3 reads TGTGCCAGCAGCGAACTCGGGACAGTTAATTCACCCCTCCACTTT. Translating gives CASSELGTVNSPLHF. Combining the CDR3 with reference TRBV9 and TRBJ1-6 gives the whole variable domain DSGVTQTPKHLITATGQRVTLRCSPRSGDLSVYWYQQSLDQGLQFLIQYYNGEERAKGNILERFSAQQFPDLHSELNLSSLELGDSALYFCASSELGTVNSPLHFGNGTRLTVT.

This clonotype was seen ten or more times. This chain joins TRBV2 and TRBJ1-1; 9 bases are shared with TRBD1. CDR3 size: 15 residues. Germline-derived CDR1 and CDR2 are SNHLY and FYNNEI. J was trimmed by 0 bases and V by 10 bases; bases with no gene match: 9. The CDR3 DNA sequence: TGTGCCACCAGACCGGGACAGGGACTGAACACTGAAGCTTTCTTT. It is translated as CATRPGQGLNTEAFF.

This rearrangement joins TRBV5-1 to TRBJ2-2; possible D gene TRBD2, 6 bases. The V end lost 4 bases, the J end lost 0 bases, and 16 bases lay between the germline ends. The CDR3 has 17 residues. Germline V gene data show CDR1 as SGHRS and CDR2 as YFSETQ. DNA for the CDR3: TGCGCCAGCAGCCTCCGCCCCCCGGGGGCGAACACCGGGGAGCTGTTTTTT. This codes for CASSLRPPGANTGELFF.

This clonotype was counted a few times. The chain combines TRBV19 with TRBJ2-6; no reliable D call. Trimming left V 4 bases short and J 0 bases short, with 4 bases between. Germline V CDR1 and CDR2: LNHDA, SQIVND (reference sequence). The CDR3 is 14 residues long. CDR3 sequence (DNA): TGTGCCAGTAGTACCACCTCTGGGGCCAACGTCCTGACTTTC. As protein: CASSTTSGANVLTF.

This clonotype was seen ten or more times. The CDR3 DNA sequence: TGTGCCAGCAGTTTCAAGTTTGGGACATCAGATCAGCCCCAGCATTTT. This encodes CASSFKFGTSDQPQHF. The chain links TRBV12-3 or TRBV12-4 to TRBJ1-5; weak D call: TRBD1 (6 bases). The CDR3 loop spans 16 amino acids. The V and J ends lost 3 bases and 5 bases respectively, with 17 bases between them.

This clonotype was observed a handful of times. V usage is TRBV20-1 and J usage is TRBJ1-2; D is unclear. V gave up 4 bases and J gave up 3 bases, with 3 bases separating them. Per the germline V gene, CDR1 is DFQATT and CDR2 is SNEGSKA (reference sequence). The CDR3 extends over 10 amino acids. DNA for the CDR3: TGCAGTGCTATCGACTATGGCTACACCTTC. This encodes CSAIDYGYTF.

At least ten counts were recorded for this clonotype. The V and J genes are TRBV2 and TRBJ2-2; 12 positions match TRBD2. The J segment lost 2 bases and the V segment lost 10 bases, leaving 8 bases of the junction unmatched. Germline lookup yields CDR1 SNHLY and CDR2 FYNNEI. The CDR3 length is 16 residues. CDR3 protein: CAILTSGSFNTGELFF. In nucleotides, the CDR3 is TGTGCCATACTGACTAGCGGGAGCTTTAACACCGGGGAGCTGTTTTTT.

Many counts were recorded for this clonotype. The chain's CDR3 is CASSFLGRDKNIQYF. In DNA, the CDR3 is TGTGCCAGCAGTTTCCTGGGGCGCGATAAAAACATTCAGTACTTC. V usage is TRBV28 and J usage is TRBJ2-4, with D perhaps TRBD1 (5 bases). CDR1 MDHEN and CDR2 SYDVKM come from the germline V gene. This CDR3 is built from 15 residues. The V end was cut by 3 bases, the J end by 4 bases, with 13 bases between. Full variable domain (missing parts from reference TRBV28 and TRBJ2-4): DVKVTQSSRYLVKRTGEKVFLECVQDMDHENMFWYRQDPGLGLRLIYFSYDVKMKEKGDIPEGYSVSREKKERFSLILESASTNQTSMYLCASSFLGRDKNIQYFGAGTRLSVL.

Turning to this clonotype: Possible read error: a much larger clone is one base away. The V call is TRBV7-2, the J call TRBJ1-2; D unresolved. Germline lookup yields CDR1 SGHTA and CDR2 FQGNSA. The V and J ends lost 1 base and 6 bases respectively, with 9 bases between them. CDR3 length: 13 residues. The DNA for the CDR3 is TGTGCCAGCAGCTTAGGGATCGGGGATGGCTACACCTTC. It yields the protein CASSLGIGDGYTF. The full variable domain, rest sourced from reference TRBV7-2 and TRBJ1-2, is GAGVSQSPSNKVTEKGKDVELRCDPISGHTALYWYRQSLGQGLEFLIYFQGNSAPDKSGLPSDRFSAERTGGSVSTLTIQRTQQEDSAVYLCASSLGIGDGYTFGSGTRLTVV.

This clonotype has only a few counts. The chain is built from TRBV24-1 and TRBJ2-3, with D tentatively TRBD1 (6 bases). Germline loops: CDR1 KGHDR, CDR2 SFDVKD. V lost 3 bases and J 6 bases, leaving 21 bases between the germline ends. The CDR3 length is 17 residues. In nucleotides, the CDR3 is TGTGCCACCAGTGATCCTCAGCCGGGACATCTACACGATACGCAGTATTTT. Amino acid sequence: CATSDPQPGHLHDTQYF.

This clonotype was seen a handful of times. V and J are TRBV7-2 and TRBJ2-1; 12 nucleotides agree with TRBD2. Germline values: CDR1 SGHTA, CDR2 FQGNSA. V shed 4 bases, J shed 9 bases, and the junction held 7 bases outside the gene matches. The CDR3 extends over 15 amino acids. CDR3 in DNA: TGTGCCAGCAGCTCCGGACTAGCGGGATTGGTTGAGCAGTTCTTC. Protein: CASSSGLAGLVEQFF. Complete variable domain (other parts from reference TRBV7-2 and TRBJ2-1): GAGVSQSPSNKVTEKGKDVELRCDPISGHTALYWYRQSLGQGLEFLIYFQGNSAPDKSGLPSDRFSAERTGGSVSTLTIQRTQQEDSAVYLCASSSGLAGLVEQFFGPGTRLTVL.